The rows below give T cell receptor beta chains drawn from one sample of a study of identical twins. TCRdb reprocessed the 5' RACE reads with MiXCR, giving one entry per CDR3 protein. The table records 350,000 or so distinct CDR3 sequences, 9% to 15% of them present only once. The same sample was also used in a study of yellow fever vaccine responses in identical twins.

Sequencing input: CD8+ T cells sorted from blood. The receptors stem from a woman under 30 in good health. CDR3s include the opening cysteine and the closing phenylalanine or tryptophan. The D gene is left open where the match is weak. The listing skips clone size in some rows; elsewhere it reads once, few, many or a size class.

few,TRBV20-1,TRBJ2-1,NA,CSARPEGRSYNEQFF,TGCAGTGCTAGACCCGAGGGGCGGTCTTACAATGAGCAGTTCTTC
few,TRBV4-1,TRBJ1-6,NA,CASSQDVWGDSPLHF,TGCGCCAGCAGCCAAGATGTGTGGGGGGATTCACCCCTCCACTTT
NA,TRBV3-1,TRBJ2-1,NA,CASSPGQNPYNEQFF,TGTGCCAGCAGCCCAGGGCAGAATCCTTACAATGAGCAGTTCTTC
NA,TRBV2,TRBJ1-4,NA,CASSDSRGTLFF,TGTGCCAGCAGTGACAGTCGGGGAACACTGTTTTTT
NA,TRBV7-7,TRBJ2-2,NA,CASSLSVNTGELFF,TGTGCCAGCAGCTTATCGGTGAACACCGGGGAGCTGTTTTTT
few,TRBV5-8,TRBJ2-7,TRBD2,CASSLLLAGGYEQYF,TGTGCCAGCAGCTTGCTTCTAGCGGGAGGCTACGAGCAGTACTTC
NA,TRBV4-1,TRBJ1-5,TRBD1,CASSLGGQGNSNQPQHF,TGCGCCAGCAGCCTCGGCGGACAGGGCAATAGCAATCAGCCCCAGCATTTT
few,TRBV9,TRBJ2-3,NA,CASSPMWRTSTDTQYF,TGTGCCAGCAGCCCCATGTGGAGAACTAGCACAGATACGCAGTATTTT
NA,TRBV20-1,TRBJ2-3,TRBD2,CSASHMTSGSTDTQYF,TGCAGTGCTAGCCACATGACTAGCGGGAGCACAGATACGCAGTATTTT
NA,TRBV20-1,TRBJ2-7,NA,CSASSGYPYEQYF,TGCAGTGCTAGTTCGGGGTATCCTTACGAGCAGTACTTC
few,TRBV7-9,TRBJ2-1,NA,CASSLLGGNNEQFF,TGTGCCAGCAGCTTATTAGGTGGGAACAATGAGCAGTTCTTC
NA,TRBV7-9,TRBJ2-4,NA,CASSLGGTLAKNIQYF,TGTGCCAGCAGCTTAGGAGGGACTCTAGCCAAAAACATTCAGTACTTC
NA,TRBV24-1,TRBJ2-5,NA,CATSVPGVETQYF,TGTGCCACCAGTGTTCCAGGGGTAGAGACCCAGTACTTC
NA,TRBV29-1,TRBJ2-7,NA,CSVETDKPYEQYF,TGCAGCGTTGAAACGGATAAGCCCTACGAGCAGTACTTC
few,TRBV6-5,TRBJ2-3,TRBD2,CASSSTSTSGGTDTQYF,TGTGCCAGCAGTTCCACCTCGACTAGCGGGGGCACAGATACGCAGTATTTT
NA,TRBV7-6,TRBJ1-4,NA,CASSGGLIGEKLFF,TGTGCCAGCAGCGGGGGCCTTATCGGGGAAAAACTGTTTTTT
few,TRBV28,TRBJ2-5,NA,CASSFGSSETQYF,TGTGCCAGCAGTTTTGGCAGCTCGGAGACCCAGTACTTC
many,TRBV24-1,TRBJ1-1,NA,CATSVSTPMNTEAFF,TGTGCCACCAGTGTAAGTACCCCCATGAACACTGAAGCTTTCTTT